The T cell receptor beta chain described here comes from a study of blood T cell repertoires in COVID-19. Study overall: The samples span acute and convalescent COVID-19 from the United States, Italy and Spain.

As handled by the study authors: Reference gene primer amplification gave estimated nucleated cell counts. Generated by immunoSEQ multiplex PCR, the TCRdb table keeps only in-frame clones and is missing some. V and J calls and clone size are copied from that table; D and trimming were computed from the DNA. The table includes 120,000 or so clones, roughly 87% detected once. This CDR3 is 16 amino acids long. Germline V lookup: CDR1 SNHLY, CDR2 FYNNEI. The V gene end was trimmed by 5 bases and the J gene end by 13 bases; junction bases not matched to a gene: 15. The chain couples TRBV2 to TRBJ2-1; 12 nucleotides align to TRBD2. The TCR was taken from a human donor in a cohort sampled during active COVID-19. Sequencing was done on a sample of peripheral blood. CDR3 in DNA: TGTGCCAGCAGTCCTACTAGCGGGAGGCTTACAATGAGCCAGTTCTTC. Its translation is CASSPTSGRLTMSQFF.